Shown below are 5 T cell receptor beta chains from a single sample sequenced in a study of blood T cell repertoires in COVID-19. Method: immunoSEQ multiplex PCR; TCRdb's copy keeps in-frame clones and lacks some. The data hold 250,000 or so clones, with about 90% observed a single time. Sequencing was performed on PBMCs or T cells enriched from blood (not recorded which). These receptors were collected from a woman aged 25 to 39 who had been exposed to COVID-19.

The rearrangement links TRBV18 to TRBJ1-4; D is undetermined. This CDR3 is 16 amino acids long. Germline loops: CDR1 KGHSH, CDR2 LQKENI. The V and J ends lost 2 bases and 1 base respectively, with 11 bases between them. The CDR3 DNA sequence: TGTGCCAGCTCACCAATTGGCCTGATAACTAATGAAAAACTGTTTTTT. It is translated as CASSPIGLITNEKLFF.

The chain is built from TRBV7-9 and TRBJ2-1; D may be TRBD1 (5 bases). The germline V gene has CDR1 SEHNR and CDR2 FQNEAQ (reference sequence). The CDR3 covers 14 residues. V dropped 4 bases and J dropped 1 base, with 8 bases sitting between them. CDR3 bases: TGTGCCAGCAGCTCGCGACAGTCCTACAATGAGCAGTTCTTC. This sequence encodes CASSSRQSYNEQFF.

The V gene is TRBV27, the J gene TRBJ2-7; D not resolved. V was trimmed by 0 bases and J by 3 bases, leaving 9 bases between them. CDR1 is MNHEY and CDR2 is SMNVEV in the germline V gene (reference sequence). This CDR3 is built from 14 residues. CDR3 amino acids: CASSLSLTSYEQYF. The CDR3 nucleotides are TGTGCCAGCAGTTTATCTCTCACAAGCTACGAGCAGTACTTC.

V and J are TRBV5-1 and TRBJ1-3, with D tentatively TRBD1 (5 bases). Trimming left V 0 bases short and J 0 bases short, with 16 bases between. CDR1 is SGHRS, CDR2 YFSETQ, per germline. This CDR3 has 18 amino acids. The CDR3 nucleotides read TGCGCCAGCAGCTTGGTAATCCAGGGTGTGGGCTCTGGAAACACCATATATTTT. It translates to CASSLVIQGVGSGNTIYF.

This clone was seen once. This rearrangement joins TRBV6-5 to TRBJ2-1; D is undetermined. V was shortened by 7 bases and J by 6 bases, with 16 bases between the two germline ends. CDR3 length equals 14 residues. Germline CDR1 and CDR2: MNHEY and SVGAGI. The CDR3 DNA follows: TGTGCCAGCACTCAAAATCGGGTTTTCAATGAGCAGTTCTTC. It yields the protein CASTQNRVFNEQFF.